The sample holds many counts of the clone carrying this TCR beta chain. Molecular barcoded adaptors covering alpha/delta and beta/gamma chains were used on approximately 400 ng RNA. In TCRdb, the reads were re-called with MiXCR into one record per CDR3 protein. The sample lists some 46,000 distinct CDR3 sequences, roughly 12% occurring once. This entry belongs to a study of read filtering for tumor transcriptome and immune sequencing. CDR3 length equals 17 residues. V was cut by 6 bases and J by 0 bases, with 15 bases left in between. The sequence was collected from a donor at least 40 years old with multiple myeloma. The specimen sequenced was a population of CD138-negative cells sorted from bone marrow. The gene calls are TRBV12-3 or TRBV12-4 and TRBJ2-6; D remains ambiguous. As DNA, the CDR3 is TGTGCCAGCAGCCGGGCTGAGCATAGCTCTGGGGCCAACGTCCTGACTTTC. It is translated as CASSRAEHSSGANVLTF.